A single sample gave rise to the 29 T cell receptor beta chains below, sequenced in a study of human T cells and chemical hapten exposure. This sample's time point: pre-sensitization, week 0. Stated treatment: therapeutic diphenylcyclopropenone sensitization with weekly scalp DPC. TCRdb re-called the RACE reads with MiXCR, one entry per CDR3 protein. The sample shows around 350,000 distinct CDR3 sequences, 5% to 6.5% of them seen only once. Sequencing used whole blood, obtained in connection with sensitization to the hapten diphenylcyclopropenone (DPC). All receptors come from a woman aged 18-29 years with alopecia areata. Some clones in this sample may be carry-over from other donors' samples.

This clonotype showed up just a few times. The V and J genes are TRBV25-1 and TRBJ2-5, with D perhaps being TRBD1 or TRBD2 (6 bases each). Between the trimmed V and J ends, which lost 5 bases and 5 bases, there was a span of 12 bases. The germline CDR1 and CDR2 sequences are MGHDK and SYGVNS. There are 13 residues in the CDR3. The CDR3 DNA reads as TGTGCCAGCAGTCTACGAGGGGGGGAGACCCAGTACTTC. This translates into CASSLRGGETQYF.

This chain uses TRBV13 with TRBJ2-7; maybe TRBD1 (6 bases). The V gene's germline CDR1 is PRHDT and CDR2 FYEKMQ (reference sequence). V shed 5 bases and J shed 2 bases, with 13 bases lying between them. This CDR3 is built from 14 residues. The CDR3 region has the DNA TGTGCCAGCAGCGTTCAGGGGAGCGCCTACGAGCAGTACTTC. Protein product: CASSVQGSAYEQYF.

Many counts were recorded for this clonotype. The chain combines TRBV7-2 with TRBJ1-2; 7 bases match TRBD1. CDR1 is SGHTA, CDR2 FQGNSA, per germline. This CDR3 is 17 amino acids long. The J segment lost 4 bases and the V segment lost 6 bases, leaving 17 bases of the junction unmatched. Written as DNA, the CDR3 is TGTGCCAGCAGTCGGAACAGGGGACTGGTGCGAGGCTATGGCTACACCTTC. This gives the protein CASSRNRGLVRGYGYTF.

There are many counts of this clonotype. V gene TRBV6-1 combines with J gene TRBJ2-3, with TRBD1 identical over 8 bases. CDR3 length: 14 amino acids. CDR1 is MNHNS and CDR2 is SASEGT in the germline V gene. The junction had 5 bases not matched to a gene; V was cut back by 7 bases and J by 2 bases. CDR3 loop: CASIETGATDTQYF. CDR3 nucleotide sequence: TGTGCCAGCATTGAGACAGGGGCCACAGATACGCAGTATTTT.

This chain uses TRBV29-1 with TRBJ2-1; possible D gene TRBD1, 6 bases. This CDR3 spans 13 amino acids. The germline gives CDR1 SQVTM, CDR2 ANQGSEA. Between the trimmed V and J ends, which lost 4 bases and 4 bases, there was a span of 11 bases. The CDR3 nucleotides read TGCAGCGTTGGACAGGATCCTTACAATGAGCAGTTCTTC. This sequence encodes CSVGQDPYNEQFF.

DNA for the CDR3: TGTGCCACCAGCATTGTCACGAGGGTTGGTATCTACAATGAGCAGTTCTTC. Its protein product is CATSIVTRVGIYNEQFF. J is TRBJ2-1 and V is TRBV15; D may be TRBD2 (5 bases). Germline assignment: CDR1 LNHNV and CDR2 YYDKDF (reference sequence). The CDR3 is 17 amino acids. V was shortened by 4 bases and J by 3 bases, with 19 bases between the two germline ends.

This clonotype was observed at least ten times. This rearrangement joins TRBV7-2 to TRBJ2-3; 7 bases align to TRBD1. The CDR3 runs 18 residues. Germline trimming cut 5 bases from V and 4 bases from J; bases unmatched to any gene: 18. Germline CDR1 is SGHTA and CDR2 is FQGNSA. CDR3 protein: CASSLPMIGGVVSDTQYF. The CDR3 nucleotides are TGTGCCAGCAGCCTCCCCATGATAGGGGGCGTAGTCTCAGATACGCAGTATTTT.

This clonotype was counted at least ten times. This chain links TRBV9 with TRBJ2-2; D possibly corresponds to TRBD1 (5 bases). Germline CDR1 SGDLS, CDR2 YYNGEE. V gave up 0 bases and J gave up 1 base, with 7 bases separating them. The CDR3 is 15 residues long. The chain's CDR3 is CASSVVGENTGELFF. In DNA form, the CDR3 reads TGTGCCAGCAGCGTAGTAGGGGAGAACACCGGGGAGCTGTTTTTT.

There are many counts of this clonotype. The chain employs TRBV7-2 and TRBJ2-3; D not resolved. CDR1 is SGHTA, CDR2 FQGNSA, per germline. V was cut by 5 bases and J by 6 bases, with 12 bases left in between. The CDR3 has 13 residues. In DNA, the CDR3 is TGTGCCAGCAGCGGAGAGGTGGCGGATACGCAGTATTTT. Residues: CASSGEVADTQYF.

The V and J genes are TRBV11-1 and TRBJ1-1, with a possible D match to TRBD1 (5 bases). The germline gives CDR1 SGHAT, CDR2 FQDESV (reference sequence). This CDR3 spans 11 amino acids. Trimming removed 9 bases at V and 11 bases at J, with 16 bases between. CDR3 protein: CASREGPDAFF. CDR3 bases: TGTGCCAGTAGGGAGGGGCCGGACGCTTTCTTT.

The V gene is TRBV20-1, the J gene TRBJ1-6; TRBD1 might be the D (5 bases). The CDR3 contains 16 residues. V was trimmed by 0 bases and J by 5 bases, leaving 14 bases between them. From germline, CDR1 is DFQATT and CDR2 SNEGSKA (reference sequence). CDR3 protein: CSARDTRGEDNSPLHF. CDR3 DNA: TGCAGTGCTAGAGATACGAGGGGCGAGGATAATTCACCCCTCCACTTT.

In its sample, this clonotype was seen a few times. The chain carries TRBV6-5 and TRBJ2-7; D call uncertain. The CDR3 contains 14 residues. Trimming removed 1 base at V and 3 bases at J, with 10 bases between. Germline CDR1 is MNHEY and CDR2 is SVGAGI. Here the CDR3 reads CASSYFRTDYEQYF. CDR3 bases: TGTGCCAGCAGTTACTTCCGGACGGACTACGAGCAGTACTTC.

This clonotype has ten or more counts. The rearrangement uses TRBV29-1 and TRBJ2-2, with 7 bases matching TRBD1. Germline assignment: CDR1 SQVTM and CDR2 ANQGSEA. The ends lost 4 bases at V and 4 bases at J; junction bases unmatched: 6. This CDR3 spans 14 amino acids. CDR3 in DNA: TGCAGCGTTGCGGCAGGGGGAATCACCGGGGAGCTGTTTTTT. It yields the protein CSVAAGGITGELFF.

The V gene is TRBV5-4, the J gene TRBJ2-5; 8 nucleotides line up with TRBD1. Germline V gene sequence: CDR1 SGHNT, CDR2 YYREEE (reference sequence). V lost 1 base, J lost 7 bases, and 3 bases stayed unmatched. The CDR3 spans 13 residues. As DNA, the CDR3 is TGTGCCAGCAGCTTGCATGGACAGGGGACCCAGTACTTC. Translating it yields CASSLHGQGTQYF.

This clonotype was observed many times. The chain recombines TRBV9 with TRBJ2-3, with D unclear. The CDR3 contains 12 residues. Germline V gene sequence: CDR1 SGDLS, CDR2 YYNGEE. V shed 3 bases and J shed 1 base, with 3 bases lying between them. CDR3 loop: CASSGGTDTQYF. The CDR3, as DNA: TGTGCCAGCAGCGGGGGCACAGATACGCAGTATTTT.

This clonotype was counted at least ten times. The gene calls are TRBV12-3 or TRBV12-4 and TRBJ2-5; D call uncertain. The V end was cut by 1 base, the J end by 5 bases, with 11 bases between. This CDR3 has 14 residues. The CDR3 coding sequence is TGTGCCAGCAGTTTAGTGCTGGGTAAGGAGACCCAGTACTTC. This codes for CASSLVLGKETQYF.

The gene calls are TRBV20-1 and TRBJ1-3; 8 positions agree with TRBD1. Per the germline V gene, CDR1 is DFQATT and CDR2 is SNEGSKA (reference sequence). The CDR3 extends over 15 amino acids. Trimming took 2 bases from V and 4 from J; bases not matched to a gene: 7. The CDR3 loop is CSARRAGGPGNTIYF. In DNA, the CDR3 is TGCAGTGCTAGACGAGCAGGGGGCCCAGGAAACACCATATATTTT.

The genes are TRBV7-2 and TRBJ2-7, with TRBD2 identical over 12 bases. CDR3 length equals 17 residues. In germline, CDR1 is SGHTA, CDR2 FQGNSA. V shed 4 bases and J 3 bases; nucleotides not matched to a gene: 10. This CDR3 is CASSSPTSGGSFYEQYF. The CDR3 DNA reads as TGTGCCAGCAGCTCGCCTACTAGCGGGGGGTCCTTCTACGAGCAGTACTTC.

At least ten counts were recorded for this clonotype. The rearrangement joins TRBV5-1 to TRBJ2-3; D gene unclear. The CDR3 covers 15 residues. Trimming stripped 5 bases from V and 1 base from J, with 14 bases between. Germline CDR1 SGHRS, CDR2 YFSETQ. CDR3 region: CASSTSTYRTDTQYF. CDR3 in DNA: TGCGCCAGCAGTACGTCTACTTACCGCACAGATACGCAGTATTTT.

This clonotype came up many times. The gene calls are TRBV12-3 or TRBV12-4 and TRBJ2-3; perhaps TRBD2 as D (6 bases). The CDR3 contains 16 residues. V was trimmed by 11 bases and J by 0 bases, leaving 21 bases between them. CDR3 nucleotide sequence: TGTGCCTGTGGGGGGTCGGGGCTCATTAGCACAGATACGCAGTATTTT. Translated, it gives CACGGSGLISTDTQYF.

V is TRBV3-1 and J is TRBJ2-7, with D perhaps TRBD2 (6 bases). V gave up 4 bases and J gave up 5 bases, with 21 bases separating them. Germline-derived CDR1 and CDR2 are LGHDT and YNNKEL (reference sequence). The CDR3 spans 16 residues. The CDR3: CASSPLTGEEGHEQYF. CDR3 DNA: TGTGCCAGCAGCCCTCTTACGGGGGAGGAAGGCCACGAGCAGTACTTC.

The chain uses TRBV7-9 and TRBJ2-1; maybe TRBD1 (6 bases). Germline loops: CDR1 SEHNR, CDR2 FQNEAQ (reference sequence). This CDR3 region has 14 residues. V dropped 5 bases and J dropped 6 bases, with 14 bases sitting between them. The CDR3 DNA is TGTGCCAGCAGCCCCCCCCCACAGGGCAATGAGCAGTTCTTC. Translating gives CASSPPPQGNEQFF.

This clonotype was found many times. The V gene is TRBV4-2, the J gene TRBJ2-7; 9 nucleotides agree with TRBD2. This CDR3 has 16 residues. The ends lost 0 bases at V and 5 bases at J; junction bases unmatched: 8. The germline gives CDR1 LGHNA, CDR2 YNFKEQ. The CDR3 protein is CASSQDPSGGFDEQYF. DNA for the CDR3: TGTGCCAGCAGCCAAGACCCGAGCGGGGGGTTCGACGAGCAGTACTTC.

This clonotype was counted between two and nine times. The rearrangement joins TRBV10-3 to TRBJ2-4, with a possible D match to TRBD2 (6 bases). V lost 2 bases and J lost 1, with 9 bases in between. The length of the CDR3 is 15 residues. The germline gives CDR1 ENHRY, CDR2 SYGVKD. The CDR3 DNA reads as TGTGCCATCAGTGAGCCGGGGGAGGCCAAAAACATTCAGTACTTC. Its protein is CAISEPGEAKNIQYF.

This clonotype was counted at least ten times. The V call is TRBV6-5, the J call TRBJ1-4; 7 bases agree with TRBD1. The V gene end was trimmed by 2 bases and the J gene end by 7 bases; junction bases not matched to a gene: 4. The CDR3 runs 14 residues. Germline V gene data show CDR1 as MNHEY and CDR2 as SVGAGI. This CDR3 reads CASSYGGGFEKLFF. The DNA for the CDR3 is TGTGCCAGCAGTTACGGAGGGGGCTTTGAAAAACTGTTTTTT.

This clonotype was found many times. The chain couples TRBV29-1 to TRBJ1-2; D remains unclear. Trimming shortened V by 4 bases and J by 5 bases, and 11 bases separated the two germline ends. The V gene's germline CDR1 is SQVTM and CDR2 ANQGSEA. The CDR3 length is 12 residues. In DNA, the CDR3 is TGCAGCGTTGTGCAGGAAACATATGGCTACACCTTC. It is translated as CSVVQETYGYTF.

The sample holds a few counts of this clonotype. The chain uses TRBV4-3 and TRBJ1-1; D is unresolved. V was clipped by 4 bases and J by 2 bases, with 17 bases between them. Germline values: CDR1 LGHNA, CDR2 YSLEER. CDR3 length equals 16 residues. The CDR3 protein is CASSLHSGLLNTEAFF. CDR3 sequence (DNA): TGCGCCAGCAGCCTTCACTCGGGCCTCTTAAACACTGAAGCTTTCTTT.

This clonotype appeared many times. This chain uses TRBV6-5 with TRBJ2-5; possibly TRBD2 for D (5 bases). V was cut by 7 bases and J by 2 bases, with 14 bases left in between. Per the germline V gene, CDR1 is MNHEY and CDR2 is SVGAGI. The CDR3 consists of 14 residues. CDR3 nucleotide sequence: TGTGCCAGCACCCCCGGGAACCTACAAGAGACCCAGTACTTC. It encodes CASTPGNLQETQYF.

There are many counts of this clonotype. This sequence joins TRBV2 and TRBJ1-4; the D is unclear. This CDR3 is built from 12 residues. Trimming cost V 9 bases and J 5 bases, with 10 bases left between them. In germline, CDR1 is SNHLY, CDR2 FYNNEI. This CDR3 is CASLGSNEKLFF. As DNA, the CDR3 is TGTGCCAGTCTGGGCTCAAATGAAAAACTGTTTTTT.